The source of this TCR beta chain is a study of blood T cell repertoires in COVID-19 (dated by TCRdb to 2020 to 2022). About the full investigation: Samples covering the acute and convalescent phases of COVID-19 were provided by collaborators in the United States, Italy and Spain. The prospective study material was composed of cDNA or gDNA derived from T cells, B-cell-depleted T cells, or PBMCs. The dataset comprised deeply sampled blood TCRbeta repertoires from subjects exposed to, actively infected with, or recovered from COVID-19. A freely available public database, intended as a resource for researchers studying the immune response to SARS-CoV-2, is where the repertoires were released. The samples were drawn from the first 160 participants of the ongoing ImmuneRACE study and from 950 to 1,500 subjects provided by 6 global collaborators. Sample metadata almost always included a de-identified subject ID, COVID-19 status, age in years and sex. Where available, HLA class I and class II types were obtained from metadata supplied by the sample provider rather than from assay-based typing. Here is what the overall study found, with its caveats: The amount of clinical and demographic metadata varied by source and participant and was provided uncurated.

Concerning this clone: Its antigen specificity is not known. No qualities accompany the bases; no much larger clone lies one base away.

The immunoSEQ Assay, a bias-controlled multiplex PCR, was used to amplify TCRbeta CDR3 regions from genomic DNA. Per the authors' processing: The number of nucleated cells in each sample was estimated by amplification of reference gene primers within the assay. To quantify the absolute abundance of each unique TCRbeta CDR3 rearrangement, sequence reads were collapsed and filtered. For each sample, productive Simpson clonality was calculated as the square root of Simpson's diversity index across productive rearrangements. The table was pulled from immuneACCESS by TCRdb, which kept in-frame rearrangements only. Such tables lose some clones; where checked, under half of the loss comes from unresolved V genes, and the rest has no known cause. V, J and clone size were drawn from that table, and D and trimming were deduced from the DNA. For this sample there are about 71,000 clones; about nine tenths appear just once. The top ten hold under 6.5% of the sample.

Each collaborating institution followed its own protocols to collect whole blood in K2EDTA tubes. For TCRbeta analysis, collaborators shipped samples in one of three forms: frozen whole blood, isolated PBMCs, or DNA extracted from either of those sample types. Looking up the germline V gene yields CDR1 SGHDT and CDR2 YYEEEE. V loses 2 bases at its end and J loses 2 bases; junction bases beyond the gene matches: 9. The CDR3 measures 17 amino acids from cysteine to phenylalanine. The retained sequence is limited to the CDR3, 51 bases, with the frame set at the first base. The V and J genes are TRBV5-6 and TRBJ2-3; TRBD2 matches 9 bases in the middle. The TCR originated in a woman aged 18-29 years with acute or convalescent COVID-19. The sequenced sample was peripheral blood. The DNA is TGTGCCAGCAGCTTTATGGTAGCGGGGGCCAACACAGATACGCAGTATTTT. Translated, this gives CASSFMVAGANTDTQYF.